Following are 9 T cell receptor beta chains from one sample sequenced in a study of OX40 agonist ivuxolimab in advanced cancers. The table came from immunoSEQ multiplex PCR; TCRdb's copy has only in-frame clones and leaves some out. In the table there are 75,000 to 100,000 clones, 84% of which are singletons. Sample: CD4+ or CD8+ T cells sorted from blood, taken in a trial of the OX40 agonist ivuxolimab. The receptors were gathered from an adult with an advanced solid tumor such as melanoma, head and neck, liver or kidney cancer.

This sequence joins TRBV4-1 and TRBJ1-1, with 7 bases that match TRBD1. V lost 6 bases to trimming and J lost 0 bases; unmatched junction nucleotides: 10. CDR3 size: 16 residues. Germline V lookup: CDR1 MGHRA, CDR2 YSYEKL. The CDR3 nucleotides are TGCGCCAGCAGTTACGCCGGGACAGCTATGAACACTGAAGCTTTCTTT. It specifies CASSYAGTAMNTEAFF.

The chain's CDR3 is CASSLAPQYEQYF. The CDR3 DNA reads as TGTGCCAGCAGCTTAGCGCCCCAGTACGAGCAGTACTTC. The V call is TRBV7-3, the J call TRBJ2-7; no reliable D call. From germline, CDR1 is SGHTA and CDR2 FQGTGA. V lost 2 bases and J lost 4, with 9 bases in between. CDR3 length: 13 amino acids.

J is TRBJ1-1 and V is TRBV29-1; possibly TRBD1 for D (5 bases). The V end lost 7 bases, the J end lost 7 bases, and 16 bases lay between the germline ends. The CDR3 length is 12 residues. Germline lookup yields CDR1 SQVTM and CDR2 ANQGSEA. CDR3 bases: TGCAGCGCCCAGGGCCAAGTTGGTGAAGCTTTCTTT. Protein product: CSAQGQVGEAFF.

V is TRBV20-1 and J is TRBJ2-1, with D uncertain. Per the germline V gene, CDR1 is DFQATT and CDR2 is SNEGSKA (reference sequence). Trimming took off 6 bases at V and 10 bases at J, with 10 bases between the two ends. This CDR3 comprises 10 residues. CDR3 sequence reads: CSALGEEQFF. CDR3 DNA sequence: TGCAGTGCCCTTGGTGAGGAGCAGTTCTTC.

V gene TRBV9 combines with J gene TRBJ2-2; D may be TRBD1 (5 bases). Between the trimmed V and J ends, which lost 3 bases and 5 bases, there was a span of 11 bases. Germline CDR1 is SGDLS and CDR2 is YYNGEE. CDR3 size: 14 residues. CDR3 region: CASSAVGVTGELFF. The CDR3 DNA reads as TGTGCCAGCAGCGCAGTAGGGGTAACCGGGGAGCTGTTTTTT. Complete variable domain (other parts from reference TRBV9 and TRBJ2-2): DSGVTQTPKHLITATGQRVTLRCSPRSGDLSVYWYQQSLDQGLQFLIQYYNGEERAKGNILERFSAQQFPDLHSELNLSSLELGDSALYFCASSAVGVTGELFFGEGSRLTVL.

This chain links TRBV6-1 with TRBJ2-5, with D possibly matching TRBD2 (6 bases). CDR3 length: 12 residues. V lost 1 base, J lost 10 bases, and 10 bases lay in between. Germline loops: CDR1 MNHNS, CDR2 SASEGT. The chain's CDR3 is CASSEVGRDQYF. DNA of the CDR3: TGTGCCAGCAGTGAAGTTGGGCGGGACCAGTACTTC.

This clone came up a few times. The CDR3 region has the DNA TGTGCCACCCTTAGACTCGGCAGGGACGGAGAGACCCAGTACTTC. This sequence encodes CATLRLGRDGETQYF. V and J are TRBV6-5 and TRBJ2-5, with D perhaps TRBD1 or TRBD2 (5 bases each). The CDR3 spans 15 residues. The germline CDR1 and CDR2 sequences are MNHEY and SVGAGI. Trimming stripped 10 bases from V and 4 bases from J, with 22 bases between.

This chain uses TRBV10-1 with TRBJ2-1, with a tentative D call TRBD2 (5 bases). CDR1 WNHNN and CDR2 SYGVQD come from the germline V gene (reference sequence). Trimming stripped 3 bases from V and 9 bases from J, with 9 bases between. The CDR3 extends over 12 amino acids. CDR3 amino acids: CASSDPGGEQFF. CDR3 nucleotide sequence: TGCGCCAGCAGTGACCCAGGAGGTGAGCAGTTCTTC.

The sample holds a few counts of this clone. The J gene is TRBJ1-1, the V gene TRBV7-2; D is perhaps TRBD1 (5 bases). The germline CDR1 and CDR2 sequences are SGHTA and FQGNSA. Trimming took 5 bases from V and 1 from J, leaving 17 bases between them. This CDR3 region has 16 residues. Written as DNA, the CDR3 is TGTGCCAGCAGCCACGCGAGGGGCTTTGGGAACACTGAAGCTTTCTTT. This gives the protein CASSHARGFGNTEAFF. Full variable domain (rest looked up from reference TRBV7-2 and TRBJ1-1): GAGVSQSPSNKVTEKGKDVELRCDPISGHTALYWYRQSLGQGLEFLIYFQGNSAPDKSGLPSDRFSAERTGGSVSTLTIQRTQQEDSAVYLCASSHARGFGNTEAFFGQGTRLTVV.